The 10 T cell receptor beta chains below all came from one sample that was sequenced in a study of blood T cell repertoires in COVID-19. Here immunoSEQ multiplex PCR was the method, and the copy in TCRdb shows in-frame clones only, minus some. Among fewer than 200,000 clones listed, 80% to 90% were seen once. The sequenced material came from peripheral blood. These receptors originate from a middle-aged woman with COVID-19, enrolled during active disease.

This sequence joins TRBV7-8 and TRBJ2-7, with TRBD1 matching 7 bases. The V gene end was trimmed by 5 bases and the J gene end by 0 bases; junction bases not matched to a gene: 10. This CDR3 spans 16 amino acids. Germline CDR1 and CDR2: SGHVS and FQNEAQ. Here the CDR3 DNA reads TGTGCCAGCAGCCCAATTACAGGGGAGAGCTCCTACGAGCAGTACGTC. Translating gives CASSPITGESSYEQYV.

The V and J genes are TRBV10-1 and TRBJ2-5, with 10 bases aligning to TRBD1. V was pared by 5 bases and J by 1 base, with 7 bases of the junction left unmatched. This CDR3 contains 16 residues. CDR1 WNHNN and CDR2 SYGVQD come from the germline V gene (reference sequence). As DNA, the CDR3 is TGCGCCAGCAGTAAAGGGACAGGGGCCTCCCAAGAGACCCAGTACTTC. This sequence encodes CASSKGTGASQETQYF.

V and J are TRBV7-9 and TRBJ2-3; D gene uncertain. CDR1 SEHNR and CDR2 FQNEAQ come from the germline V gene (reference sequence). V lost 5 bases to trimming and J lost 5 bases, with 8 bases between them. CDR3 length: 12 amino acids. DNA for the CDR3: TGTGCCAGCAGCCGACTGGGAGATACGCAGTATTTT. Amino acids: CASSRLGDTQYF.

The chain joins TRBV5-6 to TRBJ1-2; a weak D match, TRBD1 (5 bases). V was shortened by 4 bases and J by 1 base, with 8 bases between the two germline ends. This CDR3 comprises 13 residues. The germline gives CDR1 SGHDT, CDR2 YYEEEE. The CDR3: CASSDGGNYGYTF. The CDR3 nucleotides read TGTGCCAGCAGCGACGGGGGTAACTATGGCTACACCTTC. The full variable domain, completed using reference TRBV5-6 and TRBJ1-2, is DAGVTQSPTHLIKTRGQQVTLRCSPKSGHDTVSWYQQALGQGPQFIFQYYEEEERQRGNFPDRFSGHQFPNYSSELNVNALLLGDSALYLCASSDGGNYGYTFGSGTRLTVV.

V is TRBV27 and J is TRBJ1-6; 8 bases are a match to TRBD1. CDR1 MNHEY and CDR2 SMNVEV come from the germline V gene (reference sequence). V trimming: 5 bases; J trimming: 13 bases; junction bases outside the gene matches: 7. This CDR3 is 13 amino acids long. CDR3 sequence reads: CASSGTGGRPLHF. In DNA, the CDR3 is TGTGCCAGCAGTGGGACAGGCGGTCGGCCCCTCCACTTT.

A few counts support this clone. The chain combines TRBV27 with TRBJ2-5, with 11 nucleotides matching TRBD2. This CDR3 comprises 15 residues. Unmatched junction bases numbered 6, after V lost 7 bases and J lost 2 bases. CDR1 is MNHEY, CDR2 SMNVEV, per germline (reference sequence). CDR3 sequence reads: CASTPTSGAQETQYF. CDR3 nucleotides: TGTGCCAGCACCCCGACTAGCGGGGCACAAGAGACCCAGTACTTC.

The chain couples TRBV5-1 to TRBJ2-1; TRBD1 aligns across 7 bases. The CDR3 extends over 13 amino acids. V lost 3 bases, J lost 6 bases, and 3 bases stayed unmatched. Germline V lookup: CDR1 SGHRS, CDR2 YFSETQ. The CDR3 spells CASSSAGGNEQFF. The CDR3 DNA follows: TGCGCCAGCAGCTCAGCAGGGGGCAATGAGCAGTTCTTC.

The J gene is TRBJ2-1, the V gene TRBV7-6, with TRBD2 as a possible D gene (6 bases). CDR1 and CDR2 (germline): SGHVS, FNYEAQ. The V gene lost 2 bases and the J gene lost 7 bases, with 15 bases spanning the gap. CDR3 length equals 15 residues. CDR3 coding DNA: TGTGCCAGCAGCTTAACCCCGGGAGTGTTAAATGAGCAGTTCTTC. It specifies CASSLTPGVLNEQFF.

The genes are TRBV19 and TRBJ1-5; D perhaps matches TRBD1 (6 bases). CDR3 length equals 13 residues. Trimming took 7 bases from V and 7 from J, leaving 14 bases between them. The germline CDR1 and CDR2 sequences are LNHDA and SQIVND (reference sequence). CDR3 region: CASTYTGLQPQHF. The CDR3 nucleotides are TGTGCCAGTACTTACACAGGGTTACAGCCCCAGCATTTT.

V gene TRBV5-1 combines with J gene TRBJ2-1; no definite D call. V lost 0 bases to trimming and J lost 3 bases, with 4 bases between them. The germline CDR1 and CDR2 sequences are SGHRS and YFSETQ. The CDR3 is 13 amino acids. The CDR3 region has the DNA TGCGCCAGCAGCTTGGGCAGCTACAATGAGCAGTTCTTC. Protein: CASSLGSYNEQFF.